This TCR beta chain is from a study of T cell changes during pregnancy in multiple sclerosis (dated 2019 in TCRdb). Study-wide context: The study examined how the T cell repertoire changed over the course of pregnancy in women with multiple sclerosis.

As to this clone: The antigen this receptor binds is unknown. The input lacks base qualities; no much larger clone sits a single base away.

The CDR3 contains 15 residues, cysteine and phenylalanine counted. Solely the CDR3 DNA is kept, with 45 bases framed from the first base. V lost 1 base and J lost 4 bases; the stretch between them is 14 bases long. Reading the germline V gene (reference sequence) gives CDR1 SEHNR and CDR2 FQNEAQ. Receptor libraries were prepared by the immunoSEQ multiplex PCR assay. TCRdb stores this immuneACCESS table with in-frame sequences only. Part of the clones is absent; in the studies checked, under half of the shortfall reflects unresolved V genes, and no reason is known for the rest. Within this sample are roughly 30,000 clones, with about 85% of them counted one time only. The ten largest account for 8.3% of the sample.

The sequence is built from TRBV7-9 and TRBJ2-7; possibly the D gene is TRBD1, per 6 matching bases. The sequence derives from a female donor with multiple sclerosis, enrolled in a pregnancy study. The specimen comprised CD8+ T cells from peripheral blood mononuclear cells, sampled after pregnancy. The DNA sequence reads TGTGCCAGCAGCTTAGGCGCAGGGGTCAAATACGAGCAGTACTTC. This yields the protein CASSLGAGVKYEQYF.